These 14 T cell receptor beta chains were all obtained from the same sample, sequenced in a study of graft-versus-host responses after intestinal transplantation. What these receptors recognize is not known. The assay was immunoSEQ multiplex PCR, and TCRdb's table has in-frame clones only and misses some. Of 41,000 or so clones listed, approximately 95% are singletons. This specimen was unstimulated CD8+ T cells sorted from spleen or lymph node cells, taken before transplant. All receptors derive from a human donor who was the organ donor for an intestinal transplant.

This clone was recorded only once. The rearrangement uses TRBV7-9 and TRBJ2-7; D is uncertain. CDR1 is SEHNR, CDR2 FQNEAQ, per germline (reference sequence). V lost 5 bases, J lost 0 bases, and 11 bases lay in between. The CDR3 loop spans 14 amino acids. The CDR3 DNA follows: TGTGCCAGCAGCCTCCCGATGAGCTCCTACGAGCAGTACTTC. Encoded protein: CASSLPMSSYEQYF.

This rearrangement joins TRBV6-5 to TRBJ2-5; 11 bases are a match to TRBD1. After removal of 1 base from V and 4 bases from J, the junction contained 2 bases not matched to a gene. Germline V gene lookup returns CDR1 MNHEY and CDR2 SVGAGI. This CDR3 contains 15 residues. Here the CDR3 reads CASSYWDRGGETQYF. The CDR3 nucleotides read TGTGCCAGCAGTTACTGGGACAGGGGGGGAGAGACCCAGTACTTC.

J is TRBJ2-1 and V is TRBV4-3; either TRBD1 or TRBD2 may supply D (6 bases each). V lost 1 base, J lost 0 bases, and 13 bases lay in between. This CDR3 has 17 amino acids. Germline V gene sequence: CDR1 LGHNA, CDR2 YSLEER. CDR3 sequence reads: CASSQVGGAGSYNEQFF. As DNA, the CDR3 is TGCGCCAGCAGCCAAGTAGGGGGAGCGGGCTCCTACAATGAGCAGTTCTTC.

V usage is TRBV6-5 and J usage is TRBJ2-3; D perhaps matches TRBD2 (5 bases). The germline CDR1 and CDR2 sequences are MNHEY and SVGAGI. The CDR3 runs 15 residues. V was trimmed by 5 bases and J by 1 base, leaving 13 bases between them. In DNA, the CDR3 is TGTGCCAGCAGTAAGGGAGTGTCTGGCACAGATACGCAGTATTTT. This translates into CASSKGVSGTDTQYF.

The J gene is TRBJ1-1, the V gene TRBV7-2, with 7 bases fitting TRBD1. There are 11 residues in the CDR3. V was clipped by 11 bases and J by 5 bases; unmatched bases: 5. Germline CDR1 reads SGHTA; CDR2 reads FQGNSA. The CDR3 nucleotides are TGTGCCCAAAGACAGGGAACTGAAGCTTTCTTT. As protein: CAQRQGTEAFF.

This clone was seen a handful of times. The gene calls are TRBV7-2 and TRBJ2-5, with TRBD2 matching 9 bases. The ends lost 3 bases at V and 2 bases at J; junction bases unmatched: 7. Germline CDR1 reads SGHTA; CDR2 reads FQGNSA. CDR3 size: 16 residues. CDR3 protein: CASSFILAGTQETQYF. As DNA, the CDR3 is TGTGCCAGCAGCTTTATCCTAGCGGGGACTCAAGAGACCCAGTACTTC.

The chain uses TRBV10-3 and TRBJ2-5; D is perhaps TRBD2 (6 bases). Looked up from germline, CDR1 is ENHRY and CDR2 is SYGVKD. Trimming left V 6 bases short and J 5 bases short, with 13 bases between. The CDR3 is 13 residues long. CDR3 in DNA: TGTGCCATCAGGACCAACCGGGAGGAGACCCAGTACTTC. Its translation: CAIRTNREETQYF.

The gene calls are TRBV4-2 and TRBJ2-3; 9 bases agree with TRBD2. CDR1 and CDR2 from the germline V gene are LGHNA and YNFKEQ. The junction had 9 bases not matched to a gene; V was cut back by 2 bases and J by 0 bases. The CDR3 has 18 amino acids. The CDR3 loop reads CASSQWGLARGSTDTQYF. CDR3 sequence (DNA): TGTGCCAGCAGCCAATGGGGACTAGCTAGAGGGAGCACAGATACGCAGTATTTT.

This clone was observed a single time. The chain has TRBV19 and TRBJ2-1; TRBD2 aligns across 10 bases. Germline-derived CDR1 and CDR2 are LNHDA and SQIVND (reference sequence). V dropped 10 bases and J dropped 0; count of bases not matched to a gene: 24. The CDR3 spans 21 residues. CDR3 DNA sequence: TGTGCCACACTTGACAAGGAAGGGGCTAGCGGGGGTAAATTCTCCTACAATGAGCAGTTCTTC. Protein sequence: CATLDKEGASGGKFSYNEQFF.

V is TRBV4-1 and J is TRBJ1-6; D might be TRBD1 (5 bases). Per germline, CDR1 MGHRA and CDR2 YSYEKL. This CDR3 has 17 residues. V lost 0 bases to trimming and J lost 0 bases, with 9 bases between them. The DNA for the CDR3 is TGCGCCAGCAGCCAAGATACGGGGGGCTCCTATAATTCACCCCTCCACTTT. Its protein is CASSQDTGGSYNSPLHF.

The chain carries TRBV6-4 and TRBJ2-3; the D is unclear. With 4 bases removed from V and 4 bases from J, the gap between germline ends came to 15 bases. The CDR3 consists of 15 residues. From germline, CDR1 is MRHNA and CDR2 SNTAGT. The CDR3 region has the DNA TGTGCCAGCAGTGTTTCGGACGCCGGCGCAGATACGCAGTATTTT. Translating it yields CASSVSDAGADTQYF.

This clone appeared a single time. The rearrangement uses TRBV9 and TRBJ1-1; D not resolved. The germline V and J ends were trimmed by 3 bases and 0 bases, with 15 bases remaining between them. Germline CDR1 reads SGDLS; CDR2 reads YYNGEE. This CDR3 has 16 residues. The CDR3 sequence: CASSGGVGFMNTEAFF. The CDR3 nucleotides read TGTGCCAGCAGCGGAGGAGTTGGGTTTATGAACACTGAAGCTTTCTTT. The variable domain in full, completed from reference TRBV9 and TRBJ1-1, reads DSGVTQTPKHLITATGQRVTLRCSPRSGDLSVYWYQQSLDQGLQFLIQYYNGEERAKGNILERFSAQQFPDLHSELNLSSLELGDSALYFCASSGGVGFMNTEAFFGQGTRLTVV.

The chain joins TRBV19 to TRBJ1-6, with D possibly matching TRBD1 (5 bases). CDR3 length: 13 amino acids. Germline values: CDR1 LNHDA, CDR2 SQIVND (reference sequence). V lost 3 bases and J lost 9, with 9 bases in between. The CDR3 DNA follows: TGTGCCAGTAGTATCGCAGGGAGTTCACCCCTCCACTTT. It is translated as CASSIAGSSPLHF.

This clone was seen a single time. V is TRBV19 and J is TRBJ1-1; possibly TRBD1 for D (5 bases). The ends were cut back, 6 bases at V and 7 bases at J, with 18 bases in the middle. The CDR3 has 14 residues. Germline V gene lookup returns CDR1 LNHDA and CDR2 SQIVND (reference sequence). The CDR3 is CASRPWGGAREAFF. DNA of the CDR3: TGTGCCAGTAGGCCCTGGGGTGGGGCCCGTGAAGCTTTCTTT.